The TCR beta chain described here comes from a study of graft-versus-host responses after intestinal transplantation. Study-wide context: Multivisceral, liver-intestinal, or isolated intestinal grafts were transplanted into recipients.

The germline gives CDR1 SGHAT, CDR2 FQNNGV. The V gene lost 3 bases and the J gene lost 2 bases, with 1 base spanning the gap. This CDR3 spans 11 amino acids. Sequenced by immunoSEQ multiplex PCR; TCRdb stores in-frame clones only, minus some. The repertoire includes 9,500 to 15,000 clones, around 83% of them detected once, and roughly 49% sits in the top ten. Regarding this clone: The antigen remains unidentified.

Study-wide points: Across patients carrying graft-donor T cell macrochimerism, allografts held high graft-versus-host to host-versus-graft clonal ratios.

This chain links TRBV11-2 with TRBJ1-1, with D unclear. This specimen consisted of PBMCs, obtained around 130 days after transplant. The clonotype was recovered from a human patient who received an intestinal transplant, so some T cells may come from the graft donor. CDR3 coding DNA: TGTGCCAGCAGCTTCAACACTGAAGCTTTCTTT. This translates into CASSFNTEAFF.